Each of the 27 T cell receptor beta chains below was sequenced from the same sample in a study of blood T cell repertoires in COVID-19. Profiling relied on immunoSEQ multiplex PCR, and the TCRdb table lists in-frame clones only, not all of them. The sample contains some 150,000 clones, 87% of which appear only once. Input material: peripheral blood. All receptors derive from a man aged 50 or older who had recovered from COVID-19.

The gene calls are TRBV11-2 and TRBJ1-2, with D maybe TRBD1 (5 bases). Trimming pared 1 base from V and 6 bases from J, leaving 15 bases between. The CDR3 is 15 amino acids. CDR1 SGHAT and CDR2 FQNNGV come from the germline V gene. The CDR3 loop reads CASSLAQEPFHGYTF. For the CDR3, the DNA is TGTGCCAGCAGCTTAGCACAGGAGCCTTTTCATGGCTACACCTTC.

The rearrangement links TRBV6-2 or TRBV6-3 to TRBJ1-2; TRBD1 aligns across 8 bases. CDR1 is MNHEY, CDR2 SVGEGT, per germline. Trimming took 2 bases from V and 4 from J; bases not matched to a gene: 6. The CDR3 runs to 15 residues. CDR3 region: CASSYRGQGVYGYTF. DNA of the CDR3: TGTGCCAGCAGTTACCGTGGACAGGGTGTCTATGGCTACACCTTC.

This clone was detected only once. J is TRBJ1-6 and V is TRBV5-1, with 8 bases lining up with TRBD1. The junction had 13 bases not matched to a gene; V was cut back by 0 bases and J by 11 bases. Germline V gives CDR1 SGHRS, CDR2 YFSETQ. CDR3 length equals 17 residues. CDR3 region: CASSLEPGQARIAPLHF. The CDR3 DNA reads as TGCGCCAGCAGCTTGGAGCCGGGACAGGCGAGAATTGCACCCCTCCACTTT.

The CDR3 DNA reads TGTGCCAGCAGCCGGACAGGCGGCGAGCAGTACTTC. The encoded protein is CASSRTGGEQYF. The rearrangement links TRBV5-6 to TRBJ2-7; 7 bases align to TRBD1. CDR1 SGHDT and CDR2 YYEEEE come from the germline V gene. V was pared by 4 bases and J by 6 bases, with 4 bases of the junction left unmatched. The CDR3 length is 12 residues.

V is TRBV25-1 and J is TRBJ1-2, with 9 bases identical to TRBD1. Germline assignment: CDR1 MGHDK and CDR2 SYGVNS. J gave up 5 bases and V 2 bases, and 6 bases lay outside the gene matches. CDR3 size: 15 residues. The CDR3 here is CASSEAGTGRYGYTF. CDR3 sequence (DNA): TGTGCCAGCAGTGAAGCCGGGACAGGGAGGTATGGCTACACCTTC.

The chain joins TRBV9 to TRBJ2-7; 10 bases fit TRBD1. The CDR3 is 16 residues long. Germline assignment: CDR1 SGDLS and CDR2 YYNGEE. V gave up 2 bases and J gave up 3 bases; unmatched junction bases: 8. The CDR3 DNA reads as TGTGCCAGCAGCGTCGCAGCCGGGACAGGGGTCTACGAGCAGTACTTC. Protein: CASSVAAGTGVYEQYF.

This chain uses TRBV2 with TRBJ1-2; 7 bases align to TRBD1. The junction had 5 bases not matched to a gene; V was cut back by 3 bases and J by 7 bases. The CDR3 has 13 residues. The V gene's germline CDR1 is SNHLY and CDR2 FYNNEI. CDR3 sequence (DNA): TGTGCCAGCAGTGATCAGGGGGTAGCTGGCTACACCTTC. Translated, it gives CASSDQGVAGYTF.

The chain uses TRBV14 and TRBJ2-5; 13 bases are shared with TRBD2. The CDR3 consists of 18 residues. The trim removed 1 base at V and 2 bases at J, leaving 7 bases unmatched. CDR1 is SGHDN and CDR2 is FVKESK in the germline V gene. In DNA, the CDR3 is TGTGCCAGCAGCCAAGGTCCAGGACTAGCGGGGGCACAAGAGACCCAGTACTTC. As protein: CASSQGPGLAGAQETQYF.

The rearrangement uses TRBV5-5 and TRBJ1-1, with TRBD1 identical over 7 bases. The V segment lost 0 bases and the J segment 6 bases; nucleotides outside the gene matches: 8. The CDR3 length is 15 residues. Germline values: CDR1 SGHKS, CDR2 YYEKEE (reference sequence). CDR3 nucleotides: TGTGCCAGCAGCTTGGAGACAGGGATCGGCGCTGAAGCTTTCTTT. Protein product: CASSLETGIGAEAFF.

V gene TRBV9 combines with J gene TRBJ2-2; D ambiguous. This CDR3 spans 15 amino acids. Between the trimmed V and J ends, which lost 3 bases and 0 bases, there was a span of 9 bases. CDR1 is SGDLS, CDR2 YYNGEE, per germline. The CDR3 nucleotides read TGTGCCAGCAGCGGCGCCCTAGCGAACACCGGGGAGCTGTTTTTT. Its protein product is CASSGALANTGELFF.

The chain couples TRBV5-1 to TRBJ2-6, with TRBD1 as a possible D gene (6 bases). The germline V and J ends were trimmed by 0 bases and 0 bases, with 16 bases remaining between them. CDR3 size: 19 residues. The germline CDR1 and CDR2 sequences are SGHRS and YFSETQ. The CDR3: CASSLEHGQSLSGANVLTF. The CDR3 nucleotides are TGCGCCAGCAGCTTGGAGCACGGACAGAGCCTCTCTGGGGCCAACGTCCTGACTTTC. Full variable domain (outside the CDR3, taken from reference TRBV5-1 and TRBJ2-6): KAGVTQTPRYLIKTRGQQVTLSCSPISGHRSVSWYQQTPGQGLQFLFEYFSETQRNKGNFPGRFSGRQFSNSRSEMNVSTLELGDSALYLCASSLEHGQSLSGANVLTFGAGSRLTVL.

The chain combines TRBV7-6 with TRBJ2-1, with TRBD2 matching 9 bases. V lost 3 bases and J lost 1; bases outside the gene matches: 1. Looked up from germline, CDR1 is SGHVS and CDR2 is FNYEAQ. The CDR3 has 15 residues. CDR3 sequence reads: CASSLLAGSYNEQFF. The DNA of the CDR3 is TGTGCCAGCAGCTTGCTAGCGGGGTCCTACAATGAGCAGTTCTTC.

This chain uses TRBV6-6 with TRBJ2-1; 13 bases are a match to TRBD2. Germline V CDR1 and CDR2: MNHNY, SVGAGI (reference sequence). The J segment lost 0 bases and the V segment lost 5 bases, leaving 10 bases of the junction unmatched. This CDR3 spans 19 amino acids. The CDR3 DNA is TGTGCCAGCAGTCTATCGGGACTAGCGGGGATCTCCTCCTACAATGAGCAGTTCTTC. It is translated as CASSLSGLAGISSYNEQFF.

This chain joins TRBV5-1 and TRBJ2-3; 11 bases fit TRBD2. The length of the CDR3 is 15 residues. V gave up 6 bases and J gave up 1 base; unmatched junction bases: 4. The germline V gene has CDR1 SGHRS and CDR2 YFSETQ. DNA of the CDR3: TGCGCCAGCAAGTCGACTAGCGGGGGCACAGATACGCAGTATTTT. It is translated as CASKSTSGGTDTQYF.

V gene TRBV10-3 combines with J gene TRBJ1-2; D not certain. CDR1 and CDR2 (germline): ENHRY, SYGVKD. The CDR3 is 18 amino acids. Trimming pared 3 bases from V and 0 bases from J, leaving 20 bases between. CDR3 DNA sequence: TGTGCCATCAGTGAAGAACCCGGGAATGCGTTCTCTAACTATGGCTACACCTTC. Translated: CAISEEPGNAFSNYGYTF.

This rearrangement joins TRBV10-3 to TRBJ2-5; 11 bases map to TRBD2. Germline loops: CDR1 ENHRY, CDR2 SYGVKD. V lost 6 bases and J lost 5; bases outside the gene matches: 8. The CDR3 has 15 amino acids. CDR3: CAISKTSGEEETQYF. DNA of the CDR3: TGTGCCATCAGCAAGACTAGCGGGGAGGAGGAGACCCAGTACTTC.

V gene TRBV30 combines with J gene TRBJ1-6, with D possibly matching TRBD1 (5 bases). V lost 2 bases to trimming and J lost 5 bases, with 10 bases between them. The CDR3 is 14 amino acids. Germline CDR1 and CDR2: GTSNPN and SVGIG (reference sequence). As DNA, the CDR3 is TGTGCCTGGAGTAACAGGTTCAATAATTCACCCCTCCACTTT. Amino acids: CAWSNRFNNSPLHF. Complete variable domain (other parts from reference TRBV30 and TRBJ1-6): SQTIHQWPATLVQPVGSPLSLECTVEGTSNPNLYWYRQAAGRGLQLLFYSVGIGQISSEVPQNLSASRPQDRQFILSSKKLLLSDSGFYLCAWSNRFNNSPLHFGNGTRLTVT.

This chain joins TRBV6-5 and TRBJ1-4, with D unclear. CDR3 length: 11 residues. The germline V and J ends were trimmed by 6 bases and 15 bases, with 14 bases remaining between them. Germline V CDR1 and CDR2: MNHEY, SVGAGI. The CDR3 DNA follows: TGTGCCAGCAGCTCCACGACTAGGATGTTTTTT. Its protein product is CASSSTTRMFF.

A single count supports this clone. The chain combines TRBV9 with TRBJ2-2, with 7 bases lining up with TRBD1. The V gene's germline CDR1 is SGDLS and CDR2 YYNGEE. J gave up 5 bases and V 6 bases, and 7 bases lay outside the gene matches. The CDR3 is 14 residues long. The CDR3 bases are TGTGCCAGCAACAGGACAGGTGGTACCGGGGAGCTGTTTTTT. As protein: CASNRTGGTGELFF.

In its sample, this clone was seen once. The genes are TRBV7-2 and TRBJ2-7; no definite D call. This CDR3 region has 12 residues. Germline values: CDR1 SGHTA, CDR2 FQGNSA. V lost 5 bases and J 6 bases, leaving 11 bases between the germline ends. The CDR3 here is CASSAQEAEQYF. The CDR3 DNA reads TGTGCCAGCAGCGCTCAAGAGGCCGAGCAGTACTTC. Filled out from reference TRBV7-2 and TRBJ2-7, the complete variable domain reads GAGVSQSPSNKVTEKGKDVELRCDPISGHTALYWYRQSLGQGLEFLIYFQGNSAPDKSGLPSDRFSAERTGGSVSTLTIQRTQQEDSAVYLCASSAQEAEQYFGPGTRLTVT.

This clone was picked up one time. This chain connects TRBV10-1 to TRBJ2-1, with 8 bases fitting TRBD1. Trimming cost V 8 bases and J 7 bases; bases outside gene matches: 7. This CDR3 has 13 amino acids. Germline V CDR1 and CDR2: WNHNN, SYGVQD (reference sequence). The DNA for the CDR3 is TGCGCCAGCCCAAGGACAGGGTTTAATGAGCAGTTCTTC. This gives the protein CASPRTGFNEQFF.

The chain employs TRBV2 and TRBJ2-3, with 11 bases identical to TRBD1. The CDR3 consists of 15 residues. The V and J ends lost 6 bases and 3 bases, in that order; junction bases with no gene match: 5. Germline CDR1 and CDR2: SNHLY and FYNNEI. CDR3 nucleotides: TGTGCCAGCAGCGGACAGGGGGCGTTGACAGATACGCAGTATTTT. Translating it yields CASSGQGALTDTQYF.

The rearrangement links TRBV5-1 to TRBJ2-3, with TRBD2 matching 12 bases. Trimming removed 2 bases from V and 0 bases from J; junction bases left unmatched: 4. This CDR3 comprises 17 residues. Germline V CDR1 and CDR2: SGHRS, YFSETQ. As DNA, the CDR3 is TGCGCCAGCAGCTTAGGGACTAGCGGGCTTAGCACAGATACGCAGTATTTT. Encoded protein: CASSLGTSGLSTDTQYF. Filled out from reference TRBV5-1 and TRBJ2-3, the complete variable domain reads KAGVTQTPRYLIKTRGQQVTLSCSPISGHRSVSWYQQTPGQGLQFLFEYFSETQRNKGNFPGRFSGRQFSNSRSEMNVSTLELGDSALYLCASSLGTSGLSTDTQYFGPGTRLTVL.

The chain uses TRBV5-4 and TRBJ2-4; 8 bases map to TRBD2. V gave up 5 bases and J gave up 0 bases; unmatched junction bases: 7. Looked up from germline, CDR1 is SGHNT and CDR2 is YYREEE (reference sequence). CDR3 length equals 16 residues. In nucleotides, the CDR3 is TGTGCCAGCAGTCCTGGTCGGGGGGGAGCCAAAAACATTCAGTACTTC. Translation: CASSPGRGGAKNIQYF.

V and J are TRBV7-2 and TRBJ1-1; weak D call: TRBD1 (6 bases). The V gene's germline CDR1 is SGHTA and CDR2 FQGNSA. The CDR3 totals 13 residues. Deletions cut 2 bases from V and 12 bases from J, with 16 bases between. Here the CDR3 DNA reads TGTGCCAGCAGCTTATCACAGGGATTCGAAACTTTCTTT. It is translated as CASSLSQGFETFF.

The chain couples TRBV10-3 to TRBJ2-1, with 8 bases aligning to TRBD2. J was trimmed by 0 bases and V by 4 bases; bases with no gene match: 8. The CDR3 contains 17 residues. Germline-derived CDR1 and CDR2 are ENHRY and SYGVKD. The DNA of the CDR3 is TGTGCCATCAGTGGAGCGGGGGCCGGTGGCTCCTACAATGAGCAGTTCTTC. It is translated as CAISGAGAGGSYNEQFF.

This clone has just one count. J is TRBJ1-2 and V is TRBV7-3; D is uncertain. Germline lookup yields CDR1 SGHTA and CDR2 FQGTGA. The CDR3 is 13 amino acids. V lost 5 bases, J lost 4 bases, and 11 bases lay in between. For the CDR3, the DNA is TGTGCCAGCAGCCCGACGGGAGGCTATGGCTACACCTTC. This codes for CASSPTGGYGYTF.